Detailed here is one TCR beta chain. Its matching antigen is unknown. A junction boundary mismatches the germline segment, possibly from a read error. The CDR3 totals 15 residues. Germline lookup yields CDR1 SGHAT and CDR2 FQNNGV. Genomic DNA constituted the template upon which TCR beta VDJ and CDR3 profiling was performed. MiXCR, run by TCRdb on the reads, gives a single entry per CDR3 protein. The data hold approximately 380,000 distinct CDR3 sequences, with roughly 68% observed a single time. This specimen belongs to a study of CD8+CD57+ T cells in acquired aplastic anemia. Study summary: Mean DNA quantity obtained from sorted CD4+ and CD8+ cells was about 3.5 ug.

Study findings and constraints: Patients and controls had CD8+ Simpson's diversity values that were not significantly distinct.

The chain joins TRBV11-2 to TRBJ2-7, with D perhaps being TRBD1 or TRBD2 (8 bases each). The sample consisted of sorted CD4+, CD8+, or CD8+CD57+ T cells (not recorded which) from PBMCs. The TCR originated in a human donor in good health, serving as a control. CDR3 region: CASCGRTGSPYGQYF. The DNA for the CDR3 is TGTGCCAGCTGCGGGAGGACAGGGAGCCCCTACGGGCAGTACTTC.